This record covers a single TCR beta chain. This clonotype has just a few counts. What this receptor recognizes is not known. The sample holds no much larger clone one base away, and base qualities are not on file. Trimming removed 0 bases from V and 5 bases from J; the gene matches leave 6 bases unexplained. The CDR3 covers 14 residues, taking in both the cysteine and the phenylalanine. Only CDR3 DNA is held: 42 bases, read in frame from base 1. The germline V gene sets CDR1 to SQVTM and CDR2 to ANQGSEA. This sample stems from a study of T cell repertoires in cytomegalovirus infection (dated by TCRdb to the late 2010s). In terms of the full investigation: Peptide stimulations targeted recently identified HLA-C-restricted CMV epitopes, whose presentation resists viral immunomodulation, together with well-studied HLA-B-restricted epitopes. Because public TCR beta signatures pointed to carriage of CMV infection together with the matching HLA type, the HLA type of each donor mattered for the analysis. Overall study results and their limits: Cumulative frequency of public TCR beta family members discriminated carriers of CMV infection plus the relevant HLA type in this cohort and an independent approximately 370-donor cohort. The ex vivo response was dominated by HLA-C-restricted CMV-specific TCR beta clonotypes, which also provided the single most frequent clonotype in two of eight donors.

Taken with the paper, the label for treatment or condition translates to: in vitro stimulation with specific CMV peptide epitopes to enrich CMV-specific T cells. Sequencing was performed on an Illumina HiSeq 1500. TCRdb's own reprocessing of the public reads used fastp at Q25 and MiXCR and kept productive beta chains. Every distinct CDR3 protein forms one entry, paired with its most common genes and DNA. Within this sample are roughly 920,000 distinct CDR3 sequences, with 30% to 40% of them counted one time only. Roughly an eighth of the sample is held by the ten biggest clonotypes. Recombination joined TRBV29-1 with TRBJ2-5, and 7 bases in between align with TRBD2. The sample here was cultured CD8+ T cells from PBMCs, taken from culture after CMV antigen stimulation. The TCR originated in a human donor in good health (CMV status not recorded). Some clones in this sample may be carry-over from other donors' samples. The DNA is TGCAGCGTTGAAGATGCCCTAGCGGTGGAGACCCAGTACTTC. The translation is CSVEDALAVETQYF.